Below, 22 T cell receptor beta chains from the same sample are listed, as sequenced in a study of early stage breast cancer tumors (dated by TCRdb to the late 2010s). Libraries were prepared through the immunoSEQ multiplex PCR assay. The table comes from immuneACCESS by way of TCRdb, which keeps in-frame sequences with V and J called. Part of the clones is missing from these tables; in studies checked, under half for an unresolved V gene and the rest for unknown reasons. The sample data list around 30,000 clones, and roughly 80% of these were observed just once. Roughly a tenth of the sample rests with the top ten. What was sequenced was breast tumor tissue. Every receptor here comes from a person in their thirties with breast cancer.

The chain is built from TRBV5-7 and TRBJ1-3; 9 bases agree with TRBD1. TRBV5-7 is identified as an open reading frame with a role that is uncertain. The V and J ends lost 4 bases and 0 bases, in that order; junction bases with no gene match: 8. This CDR3 is built from 17 residues. The CDR3, as DNA: TGTGCCAGCAGCGGGACAGGGCCTCTCTTCTCTGGAAACACCATATATTTT. Its translation is CASSGTGPLFSGNTIYF.

The chain carries TRBV6-5 and TRBJ2-7; 7 bases align to TRBD1. CDR1 is MNHEY, CDR2 SVGAGI, per germline. The trim removed 4 bases at V and 4 bases at J, leaving 4 bases unmatched. This CDR3 has 13 amino acids. The CDR3 region has the DNA TGTGCCAGCAGTTCGTACAGGGGATACGAGCAGTACTTC. This sequence encodes CASSSYRGYEQYF.

This chain uses TRBV28 with TRBJ2-7, with TRBD1 matching 7 bases. The CDR3 is made up of 14 amino acids. Per the germline V gene, CDR1 is MDHEN and CDR2 is SYDVKM. J lost 1 base, V lost 1 base, and 1 base had no gene match. The CDR3 DNA reads TGTGCCAGCAGTTTATCGGACAGGTCCTACGAGCAGTACTTC. Translated: CASSLSDRSYEQYF.

This chain links TRBV5-6 with TRBJ1-4; TRBD1 matches 7 bases. Germline V CDR1 and CDR2: SGHDT, YYEEEE. The CDR3 contains 15 residues. After removal of 0 bases from V and 7 bases from J, the junction contained 6 bases not matched to a gene. The CDR3 spells CASSLEGALGEKLFF. The CDR3 coding sequence is TGTGCCAGCAGCTTGGAGGGGGCGCTCGGTGAAAAACTGTTTTTT.

The V gene is TRBV6-5, the J gene TRBJ1-1, with D unclear. There are 13 residues in the CDR3. Germline assignment: CDR1 MNHEY and CDR2 SVGAGI. V was clipped by 8 bases and J by 0 bases, with 10 bases between them. CDR3 loop: CASGETLNTEAFF. The CDR3 nucleotides are TGTGCCAGCGGTGAGACACTGAACACTGAAGCTTTCTTT.

This chain connects TRBV5-6 to TRBJ2-7, with D hard to call. There are 14 residues in the CDR3. Trimming left V 0 bases short and J 3 bases short, with 10 bases between. CDR1 is SGHDT, CDR2 YYEEEE, per germline. The CDR3 reads CASSLDLAVYEQYF. The CDR3 nucleotides are TGTGCCAGCAGCTTGGATTTGGCAGTCTACGAGCAGTACTTC.

The chain couples TRBV14 to TRBJ2-7, with D possibly matching TRBD2 (6 bases). Trimming took off 0 bases at V and 2 bases at J, with 11 bases between the two ends. Germline V gene lookup returns CDR1 SGHDN and CDR2 FVKESK. The CDR3 extends over 15 amino acids. CDR3 protein: CASSQDGRTTYEQYF. The CDR3 coding sequence is TGTGCCAGCAGCCAAGATGGGAGGACTACCTACGAGCAGTACTTC. The full variable domain, with the rest looked up from reference TRBV14 and TRBJ2-7, is EAGVTQFPSHSVIEKGQTVTLRCDPISGHDNLYWYRRVMGKEIKFLLHFVKESKQDESGMPNNRFLAERTGGTYSTLKVQPAELEDSGVYFCASSQDGRTTYEQYFGPGTRLTVT.

The CDR3 DNA follows: TGTGCCAGCAGCTTAATAGGGGGCTATAATTCACCCCTCCACTTT. Its translation is CASSLIGGYNSPLHF. The chain couples TRBV7-6 to TRBJ1-6; D may be TRBD1 (6 bases). CDR3 length: 15 residues. CDR1 is SGHVS and CDR2 is FNYEAQ in the germline V gene. Trimming cost V 2 bases and J 3 bases, with 8 bases left between them.

The J gene is TRBJ1-2, the V gene TRBV6-5; unclear D gene. V lost 0 bases to trimming and J lost 4 bases, with 12 bases between them. The CDR3 spans 15 residues. CDR1 is MNHEY and CDR2 is SVGAGI in the germline V gene. The chain's CDR3 is CASSYSIWGGYGYTF. For the CDR3, the DNA is TGTGCCAGCAGTTACTCGATTTGGGGTGGCTATGGCTACACCTTC.

This chain links TRBV7-9 with TRBJ1-3, with D hard to call. V lost 3 bases, J lost 0 bases, and 12 bases lay in between. The germline CDR1 and CDR2 sequences are SEHNR and FQNEAQ (reference sequence). There are 16 residues in the CDR3. CDR3 coding DNA: TGTGCCAGCAGCTTTAATCCTAGCCGCTCTGGAAACACCATATATTTT. Translated, it gives CASSFNPSRSGNTIYF. The full variable domain, its missing parts supplied by reference TRBV7-9 and TRBJ1-3, is DTGVSQNPRHKITKRGQNVTFRCDPISEHNRLYWYRQTLGQGPEFLTYFQNEAQLEKSRLLSDRFSAERPKGSFSTLEIQRTEQGDSAMYLCASSFNPSRSGNTIYFGEGSWLTVV.

The chain combines TRBV11-3 with TRBJ2-3; 7 bases are a match to TRBD2. The V gene's germline CDR1 is SGHNT and CDR2 YENEEA. The ends lost 5 bases at V and 3 bases at J; junction bases unmatched: 11. The CDR3 is 16 amino acids. The CDR3, as DNA: TGTGCCAGCAGCCGAGGCTCTAGCGGTAGGACAGATACGCAGTATTTT. Translating it yields CASSRGSSGRTDTQYF.

The chain has TRBV7-9 and TRBJ2-7; the match to TRBD1 covers 9 bases. The CDR3 totals 14 residues. Trimming removed 3 bases from V and 1 base from J; junction bases left unmatched: 1. Germline CDR1 reads SEHNR; CDR2 reads FQNEAQ (reference sequence). CDR3 nucleotides: TGTGCCAGCAGCTTGACAGGGGGTTCCTACGAGCAGTACTTC. Translating it yields CASSLTGGSYEQYF.

This chain joins TRBV7-9 and TRBJ2-3; D possibly uses TRBD1 or TRBD2 (5 bases each). The ends were cut back, 0 bases at V and 1 base at J, with 17 bases in the middle. CDR3 size: 18 residues. Germline V lookup: CDR1 SEHNR, CDR2 FQNEAQ (reference sequence). CDR3 nucleotide sequence: TGTGCCAGCAGCTTAGCGGCCACAGGCGGGCACGGCACAGATACGCAGTATTTT. This codes for CASSLAATGGHGTDTQYF. The complete variable domain, with remaining parts taken from reference TRBV7-9 and TRBJ2-3, reads DTGVSQNPRHKITKRGQNVTFRCDPISEHNRLYWYRQTLGQGPEFLTYFQNEAQLEKSRLLSDRFSAERPKGSFSTLEIQRTEQGDSAMYLCASSLAATGGHGTDTQYFGPGTRLTVL.

This clone occurred a few times. The chain links TRBV6-6 to TRBJ1-2; no firm D call. CDR1 and CDR2 (germline): MNHNY, SVGAGI (reference sequence). Trimming pared 7 bases from V and 2 bases from J, leaving 11 bases between. The CDR3 contains 13 residues. The CDR3 region is CASTQDGNYGYTF. As DNA, the CDR3 is TGTGCCAGCACCCAGGACGGCAACTATGGCTACACCTTC.

The chain links TRBV29-1 to TRBJ2-3; D uncertain. The CDR3 spans 13 residues. Germline V lookup: CDR1 SQVTM, CDR2 ANQGSEA. The V end lost 6 bases, the J end lost 4 bases, and 14 bases lay between the germline ends. The CDR3 DNA follows: TGCAGCGTGAAGGCCTACTTTGCAGATACGCAGTATTTT. Its translation: CSVKAYFADTQYF.

This clone was detected only a few times. J is TRBJ1-2 and V is TRBV29-1; weak D call: TRBD1 (5 bases). The CDR3 covers 12 residues. Germline V gene sequence: CDR1 SQVTM, CDR2 ANQGSEA. Trimming removed 4 bases at V and 5 bases at J, with 11 bases between. CDR3 sequence reads: CSVVPRGYGYTF. The CDR3 coding sequence is TGCAGCGTTGTTCCGAGGGGTTATGGCTACACCTTC.

This chain links TRBV7-2 with TRBJ1-1, with D perhaps matching TRBD1 (5 bases). V lost 0 bases, J lost 1 base, and 9 bases lay in between. Looked up from germline, CDR1 is SGHTA and CDR2 is FQGNSA. The CDR3 is made up of 15 amino acids. CDR3 nucleotides: TGTGCCAGCAGCTTAGCGGGACGGGGGAACACTGAAGCTTTCTTT. This codes for CASSLAGRGNTEAFF.

This clone showed up just a few times. The V call is TRBV30, the J call TRBJ1-5; no clear D. The V gene lost 2 bases and the J gene lost 5 bases, with 19 bases spanning the gap. The CDR3 has 16 residues. CDR1 GTSNPN and CDR2 SVGIG come from the germline V gene (reference sequence). CDR3 coding DNA: TGTGCCTGGAGTCTTAAAACCAATCGAGGCGATCAGCCCCAGCATTTT. This encodes CAWSLKTNRGDQPQHF.

This clone has only a few counts. J is TRBJ1-1 and V is TRBV7-3; no firm D call. CDR1 is SGHTA, CDR2 FQGTGA, per germline. V lost 3 bases to trimming and J lost 1 base, with 6 bases between them. This CDR3 region has 13 residues. For the CDR3, the DNA is TGTGCCAGCAGCTTCATGGCGAACACTGAAGCTTTCTTT. Protein: CASSFMANTEAFF. Full variable domain (missing parts from reference TRBV7-3 and TRBJ1-1): GAGVSQTPSNKVTEKGKYVELRCDPISGHTALYWYRQSLGQGPEFLIYFQGTGAADDSGLPNDRFFAVRPEGSVSTLKIQRTERGDSAVYLCASSFMANTEAFFGQGTRLTVV.

The V and J genes are TRBV6-6 and TRBJ1-2; D is possibly TRBD1 (5 bases). The CDR3 length is 15 residues. Germline CDR1 is MNHNY and CDR2 is SVGAGI (reference sequence). The germline V and J ends were trimmed by 5 bases and 0 bases, with 13 bases remaining between them. CDR3 coding DNA: TGTGCCAGCAGTCGCTCGGAAGGGGCTAACTATGGCTACACCTTC. The encoded protein is CASSRSEGANYGYTF.

The rearrangement uses TRBV7-9 and TRBJ1-2; 7 nucleotides align to TRBD1. Germline CDR1 and CDR2: SEHNR and FQNEAQ (reference sequence). Trimming cost V 1 base and J 8 bases; bases outside gene matches: 16. The CDR3 loop spans 17 amino acids. CDR3 sequence (DNA): TGTGCCAGCAGCTTAGGGCAAATAACAGGGGTTGTTGGGGGCTACACCTTC. It encodes CASSLGQITGVVGGYTF.

This chain links TRBV5-3 with TRBJ1-5; TRBD1 aligns across 8 bases. TRBV5-3 is reported as an ORF; its role is uncertain. J lost 0 bases, V lost 4 bases, and 3 bases had no gene match. This CDR3 is 15 amino acids long. The CDR3, as DNA: TGTGCCAGAAGCACGGACAGGGTTAGCAATCAGCCCCAGCATTTT. Protein product: CARSTDRVSNQPQHF.